A selection of T cell receptor beta chains follows, all from one sample in a study of identifying expanded T cells in peripheral blood. Clones were sequenced by immunoSEQ multiplex PCR, and TCRdb holds only the in-frame ones, with some missing. The table includes around 100,000 clones, 75% to 90% detected once. The specimen was blood. Receptors originate from a person between 18 and 75 years old in good health. CDR3s include the opening cysteine and the closing phenylalanine or tryptophan. The D gene is left open where the match is weak.

D gene: NA
J gene: TRBJ2-2
V gene: TRBV7-6
CDR3 protein: CASSLPGGTDGELFF
CDR3 DNA: TGTGCCAGCAGCCTCCCGGGAGGGACAGATGGGGAGCTGTTTTTT

D gene: NA
J gene: TRBJ1-6
V gene: TRBV21-1
CDR3 protein: CASSKRVQGPPSSYNSPLHF
CDR3 DNA: TGTGCCAGCAGCAAACGAGTCCAGGGGCCACCCTCCTCCTATAATTCACCCCTCCACTTT

D gene: NA
J gene: TRBJ1-1
V gene: TRBV7-9
CDR3 protein: CASSLRDNTEAFF
CDR3 DNA: TGTGCCAGCAGCTTACGGGATAACACTGAAGCTTTCTTT

D gene: NA
J gene: TRBJ2-2
V gene: TRBV7-7
CDR3 protein: CASSFRRVNTGELFF
CDR3 DNA: TGTGCCAGCAGCTTTAGGCGGGTGAACACCGGGGAGCTGTTTTTT

D gene: NA
J gene: TRBJ1-3
V gene: TRBV19
CDR3 protein: CASSITGSGNTIYF
CDR3 DNA: TGTGCCAGTAGTATAACTGGCTCTGGAAACACCATATATTTT

D gene: NA
J gene: TRBJ2-7
V gene: TRBV5-1
CDR3 protein: CASSPEVGEVAEQYF
CDR3 DNA: TGCGCCAGCAGCCCGGAGGTAGGGGAGGTGGCCGAGCAGTACTTC

D gene: NA
J gene: TRBJ2-7
V gene: TRBV4-1
CDR3 protein: CASSQDRAGLYEQYF
CDR3 DNA: TGCGCCAGCAGCCAAGATCGGGCAGGGTTATACGAGCAGTACTTC

D gene: TRBD2
J gene: TRBJ2-5
V gene: TRBV7-3
CDR3 protein: CASSSTGLAGETQYF
CDR3 DNA: TGTGCCAGCAGCTCCACCGGACTAGCGGGAGAGACCCAGTACTTC

D gene: NA
J gene: TRBJ1-3
V gene: TRBV7-9
CDR3 protein: CASSDPFSGNTIYF
CDR3 DNA: TGTGCCAGCAGCGACCCTTTTTCTGGAAACACCATATATTTT

D gene: NA
J gene: TRBJ2-1
V gene: TRBV25-1
CDR3 protein: CASSDFGESSYNEQFF
CDR3 DNA: TGTGCCAGCAGTGATTTTGGGGAGAGCTCCTACAATGAGCAGTTCTTC